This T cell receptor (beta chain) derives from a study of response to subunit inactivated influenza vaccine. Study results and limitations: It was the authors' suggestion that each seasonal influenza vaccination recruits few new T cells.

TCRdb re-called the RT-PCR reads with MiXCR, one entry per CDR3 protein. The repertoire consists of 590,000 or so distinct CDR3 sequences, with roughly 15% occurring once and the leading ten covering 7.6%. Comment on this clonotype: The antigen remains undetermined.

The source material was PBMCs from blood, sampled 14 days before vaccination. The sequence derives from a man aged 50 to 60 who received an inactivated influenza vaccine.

The CDR3 bases are TGTGCCAGCAGTTCGCAGGAGTTGGGGTCCTACGAGCAGTACTTC. This gives the protein CASSSQELGSYEQYF. This rearrangement joins TRBV6-2 or TRBV6-3 to TRBJ2-7; D not certain. CDR1 and CDR2 (germline): MNHEY, SVGEGT. The CDR3 is 15 residues long. V lost 4 bases to trimming and J lost 1 base, with 14 bases between them.